These T cell receptor beta chains were read from a single sample in a study of blood T cell repertoires in COVID-19. Profiling relied on immunoSEQ multiplex PCR, and the TCRdb table lists in-frame clones only, not all of them. The sample shows roughly 290,000 clones, around 90% of them seen only once. The sequenced material came from PBMCs or T cells enriched from blood (not recorded which). The receptors originated from a woman younger than 30 with acute COVID-19. Both conserved end residues are part of each CDR3. D genes are given only for firm matches. Not every row has a clone size; where given, it reads once, few, many or a size class.

clone_size j_call v_call d_call cdr3_nt cdr3_aa
- TRBJ2-3 TRBV4-1 - TGCGCCAGCAGCAAAATAGCAGCGGATACGCAGTATTTT CASSKIAADTQYF
- TRBJ2-4 TRBV24-1 - TGTGCCACCAGTGTCGGGGGAGCGGCCAAAAACATTCAGTACTTC CATSVGGAAKNIQYF
- TRBJ2-7 TRBV2 TRBD1 TGTGCCAGCTCACAGGGGTTCTACGAGCAGTACTTC CASSQGFYEQYF
once TRBJ1-5 TRBV30 - TGTGCCTGGAGTGGGCAGGTAACGCAGCCCCAGCATTTT CAWSGQVTQPQHF
- TRBJ2-7 TRBV6-2/TRBV6-3 TRBD2 TGTGCCAGCAGCCCAACTAGCGGTAGCTCCTACGAGCAGTACTTC CASSPTSGSSYEQYF
- TRBJ1-1 TRBV7-9 - TGTGCCAGCAGCTTAGGGACAGCCGAAGCTTTCTTT CASSLGTAEAFF
many TRBJ1-1 TRBV29-1 TRBD1 TGCAGCGTGGGACAGATGAACACTGAAGCTTTCTTT CSVGQMNTEAFF
- TRBJ1-6 TRBV30 TRBD1 TGTGCCTGGAACTCGGGACAGGGGAATTCACCCCTCCACTTT CAWNSGQGNSPLHF
- TRBJ2-7 TRBV2 TRBD1 TGTGCCAGCACCCTGGACAGGGGCCACGAGCAGTACTTC CASTLDRGHEQYF
- TRBJ2-5 TRBV7-9 TRBD1 TGTGCCAGCAGCCGACAGGGTATTCAAGAGACCCAGTACTTC CASSRQGIQETQYF
- TRBJ2-3 TRBV9 TRBD2 TGTGCCAGCAGCGCCAGACTAGCGGGAGGGCCCATCCTCAACACAGATACGCAGTATTTT CASSARLAGGPILNTDTQYF
- TRBJ1-5 TRBV21-1 - TGTGCCAGCAGCAAAGATGATGGGGACATAAGCAATCAGCCCCAGCATTTT CASSKDDGDISNQPQHF
- TRBJ2-7 TRBV11-2 - TGTGCCAGCAGCTTACACAACTCCTACGAGCAGTACTTC CASSLHNSYEQYF
- TRBJ2-3 TRBV5-4 - TGTGCCAGCAGCTTGGATGCGGGAAGCACAGATACGCAGTATTTT CASSLDAGSTDTQYF
- TRBJ1-3 TRBV7-2 - TGTGCCAGCAGCTCCCTAGCCATCAAGGGAAACACCATATATTTT CASSSLAIKGNTIYF
- TRBJ2-5 TRBV15 - TGTGCCACCAGCAGAGGGTTCATAGGGGTTGGAGAGACCCAGTACTTC CATSRGFIGVGETQYF
- TRBJ2-5 TRBV11-3 - TGTGCCAGCAGCTTGTCACAGCAAGAGACCCAGTACTTC CASSLSQQETQYF
few TRBJ2-7 TRBV7-2 TRBD2 TGTGCCAGCAGCTTAGCCTCCCTAGCGGGAGGGTCCTACGAGCAGTACTTC CASSLASLAGGSYEQYF
- TRBJ2-5 TRBV28 TRBD1 TGTGCCAGCAGTTTAATTAGGTCTAGCAGGGGGGAGACCCAGTACTTC CASSLIRSSRGETQYF
- TRBJ2-7 TRBV29-1 TRBD2 TGCAGCGTTTTTACTAGCGGGAGATCCCACTACGAGCAGTACTTC CSVFTSGRSHYEQYF
- TRBJ2-1 TRBV9 TRBD2 TGTGCCAGCAGCGTAGGACTAGCGGGAGCGCATGAGCAGTTCTTC CASSVGLAGAHEQFF
- TRBJ2-6 TRBV7-2 - TGTGCCAGCAGCCAAAGGGGGAACGGGGCCAACGTCCTGACTTTC CASSQRGNGANVLTF
- TRBJ2-1 TRBV7-8 - TGTGCCAGCAGCCTCCGGGAGTCTGGAGGGAATGAGCAGTTCTTC CASSLRESGGNEQFF
- TRBJ1-1 TRBV5-1 - TGCGCCAGCAGCTTGGACGGTAAGAACACTGAAGCTTTCTTT CASSLDGKNTEAFF
- TRBJ1-2 TRBV6-5 TRBD1 TGTGCCAGCAGCTTAACAGGGGCGTTAAACTATGGCTACACCTTC CASSLTGALNYGYTF
- TRBJ2-1 TRBV29-1 TRBD2 TGCAGCGGCGGGGAGGGACTCCGTCGAAATGAGCAGTTCTTC CSGGEGLRRNEQFF
once TRBJ2-1 TRBV18 TRBD2 TGTGCCAGCTCCCCCGGGACTAGCGGGAGGGAGGTCAATGAGCAGTTCTTC CASSPGTSGREVNEQFF
- TRBJ2-1 TRBV18 TRBD2 TGTGCCAGCTCACCAAATAGCGGGATAGTTTACAATGAGCAGTTCTTC CASSPNSGIVYNEQFF
- TRBJ1-1 TRBV18 TRBD1 TGTGCCAGCTCTGGGACAGCGAACACTGAAGCTTTCTTT CASSGTANTEAFF
few TRBJ1-1 TRBV19 - TGTGCCAGTAGTATCGGACAGACCACTGAAGCTTTCTTT CASSIGQTTEAFF
once TRBJ2-7 TRBV10-1 TRBD2 TGCGCCAGCAGATACACGAGACTAGCGGGAGTTCAGGAGCAGTACTTC CASRYTRLAGVQEQYF
- TRBJ2-1 TRBV28 TRBD2 TGTGCCAGCAGTCTAGCGGGAGGGAACAATGAGCAGTTCTTC CASSLAGGNNEQFF
- TRBJ2-1 TRBV18 TRBD1 TGTGCCAGCTCAACCAACAGGGGCGATGAGCAGTTCTTC CASSTNRGDEQFF
- TRBJ1-2 TRBV19 - TGTGCCAGTAGCAAAGTGCGGGACCCCAATCGCTTTGGCTACACCTTC CASSKVRDPNRFGYTF
many TRBJ1-1 TRBV6-2/TRBV6-3 - TGTGCCAGCAGTTATGCGGAGAACACTGAAGCTTTCTTT CASSYAENTEAFF
- TRBJ2-5 TRBV14 - TGTGCCAGCAGCCAAGATGTTACAGGGACACAAGAGACCCAGTACTTC CASSQDVTGTQETQYF
- TRBJ2-7 TRBV27 - TGTGCCAGCAGTTTATCGGGAGCCGGGGTTCGCGACTACGAGCAGTACTTC CASSLSGAGVRDYEQYF
- TRBJ1-5 TRBV19 - TGTGCCAGTAGTCCGTTATATAGCAATCAGCCCCAGCATTTT CASSPLYSNQPQHF
- TRBJ2-3 TRBV19 - TGTGCCAGTAGTATCGGGACTTACACAGATACGCAGTATTTT CASSIGTYTDTQYF
- TRBJ2-1 TRBV29-1 TRBD2 TGCAGCGTTGGGACTAGCAACAATGAGCAGTTCTTC CSVGTSNNEQFF
- TRBJ2-7 TRBV4-1 TRBD2 TGCGCCAGCAGCCAAGATCTGCATCGGGGGGGCTACTACGAGCAGTACTTC CASSQDLHRGGYYEQYF